This T cell receptor beta chain was sequenced during a study of cytomegalovirus exposure and HLA in healthy donors. Overall study results and limits: In an earlier analysis, in several hundred donors, most V segments appeared productive either ~87% or ~30% of the time.

As for the donors, each was a healthy bone marrow donor. PCR was performed using 60 Vbeta and 13 Jbeta primers. The data were produced by immunoSEQ multiplex PCR, yet TCRdb's version contains in-frame clones alone and is incomplete. The repertoire holds 210,000 or so clones, with over 75% as singletons. This CDR3 comprises 15 residues. Germline CDR1 reads LNHDA; CDR2 reads SQIVND (reference sequence). In the case of this clone: The antigen is unknown.

The sequence was obtained from a girl aged 2 to 10 in good health and CMV-seronegative. The sequenced sample was PBMCs. V and J are TRBV19 and TRBJ2-5; 7 bases map to TRBD1. TRBJ2-7 matches the DNA end more closely, so the J call is doubtful. CDR3 region: CASSPYDREGGEQYF. CDR3 in DNA: TGTGCCAGTAGTCCCTACGACAGGGAAGGCGGCGAGCAGTACTTC.